Below, 18 T cell receptor beta chains from the same sample are listed, as sequenced in a study of cytomegalovirus exposure and HLA in healthy donors. The study ran its PCR with 60 Vbeta and 13 Jbeta primers. Using immunoSEQ multiplex PCR, the repertoire was profiled, and TCRdb retains in-frame clones only, with some absent. The table has 95,000 to 110,000 clones, 75% to 80% seen once; the top ten hold 5% to 6.5%. The sequencing input was PBMCs. Every receptor here comes from a man between 60 and 70 years old in good health and CMV-seropositive.

This chain uses TRBV11-2 with TRBJ2-7; tentative D call: TRBD1 (6 bases). Trimming took 1 base from V and 2 from J, leaving 9 bases between them. The germline CDR1 and CDR2 sequences are SGHAT and FQNNGV. The CDR3 is 14 amino acids. The CDR3 protein is CASSLVQGTYEQYF. CDR3 in DNA: TGTGCCAGCAGCTTAGTTCAGGGGACCTACGAGCAGTACTTC.

CDR3 residues: CASSPRGTDTQYF. CDR3 DNA: TGTGCCAGCAGCCCCCGGGGCACAGATACGCAGTATTTT. The chain carries TRBV6-6 and TRBJ2-3; D is unresolved. The germline V and J ends were trimmed by 6 bases and 1 base, with 8 bases remaining between them. This CDR3 spans 13 amino acids. CDR1 and CDR2 (germline): MNHNY, SVGAGI (reference sequence).

The V and J genes are TRBV29-1 and TRBJ2-5, with D perhaps TRBD1 (5 bases). TRBJ2-7 explains the end of the DNA better; the J call may be wrong. The CDR3 has 13 amino acids. CDR1 SQVTM and CDR2 ANQGSEA come from the germline V gene. The CDR3 sequence: CSVRPDSTYEQYF. The CDR3 coding sequence is TGCAGCGTTCGCCCTGACAGTACCTACGAGCAGTACTTC.

The rearrangement uses TRBV18 and TRBJ1-2, with a weak D call TRBD1 (6 bases). V was cut by 3 bases and J by 4 bases, with 9 bases left in between. Germline V lookup: CDR1 KGHSH, CDR2 LQKENI. This CDR3 contains 13 residues. In DNA, the CDR3 is TGTGCCAGCTCACCGGACAGAGTCTATGGCTACACCTTC. Its protein is CASSPDRVYGYTF.

This sequence joins TRBV5-5 and TRBJ2-1, with D perhaps matching TRBD1 (6 bases). CDR3 size: 15 residues. Germline values: CDR1 SGHKS, CDR2 YYEKEE (reference sequence). Trimming shortened V by 0 bases and J by 5 bases, and 12 bases separated the two germline ends. The CDR3 sequence: CASSLEQGYNNEQFF. The CDR3 region has the DNA TGTGCCAGCAGCTTGGAACAGGGCTACAACAATGAGCAGTTCTTC.

This chain uses TRBV4-2 with TRBJ2-3; 7 bases line up with TRBD2. V trimming: 1 base; J trimming: 1 base; junction bases outside the gene matches: 11. The CDR3 runs to 18 residues. The germline gives CDR1 LGHNA, CDR2 YNFKEQ. This CDR3 is CASSQALAPSGGTDTQYF. In DNA, the CDR3 is TGTGCCAGCAGCCAAGCCCTCGCCCCCAGCGGGGGCACAGATACGCAGTATTTT.

This clone was observed a handful of times. This rearrangement joins TRBV11-2 to TRBJ1-3; no clear D gene. Trimming shortened V by 5 bases and J by 0 bases, and 5 bases separated the two germline ends. CDR3 length: 13 amino acids. CDR1 and CDR2 from the germline V gene are SGHAT and FQNNGV. The CDR3 nucleotides are TGTGCCAGCAGCCGTAACTCTGGAAACACCATATATTTT. Translating gives CASSRNSGNTIYF.

The rearrangement uses TRBV10-3 and TRBJ1-5; 11 bases align to TRBD1. V was clipped by 5 bases and J by 6 bases; unmatched bases: 9. The germline V gene has CDR1 ENHRY and CDR2 SYGVKD. There are 16 residues in the CDR3. Here the CDR3 reads CAISLTGTGGGQPQHF. The CDR3, as DNA: TGTGCCATCAGTCTTACCGGGACAGGGGGTGGTCAGCCCCAGCATTTT.

This rearrangement joins TRBV10-2 to TRBJ2-6; D gene ambiguous. From germline, CDR1 is WSHSY and CDR2 SAAADI. V lost 5 bases to trimming and J lost 0 bases, with 8 bases between them. There are 15 residues in the CDR3. The CDR3 protein is CASSLDFSGANVLTF. For the CDR3, the DNA is TGCGCCAGCAGTTTAGACTTCTCTGGGGCCAACGTCCTGACTTTC.

The J gene is TRBJ2-2, the V gene TRBV19; unclear D gene. From germline, CDR1 is LNHDA and CDR2 SQIVND (reference sequence). Deletions cut 2 bases from V and 0 bases from J, with 13 bases between. This CDR3 contains 17 residues. CDR3 nucleotides: TGTGCCAGTAGTATATCTGGGTGGAGTTCGAACACCGGGGAGCTGTTTTTT. Its protein product is CASSISGWSSNTGELFF.

The chain links TRBV18 to TRBJ1-1; 9 nucleotides line up with TRBD1. CDR1 KGHSH and CDR2 LQKENI come from the germline V gene. The CDR3 runs to 16 residues. The V segment lost 6 bases and the J segment 5 bases; nucleotides outside the gene matches: 13. CDR3 sequence reads: CASSSGQGGSGTEAFF. The DNA for the CDR3 is TGTGCCAGCTCGTCGGGACAGGGAGGTTCAGGAACTGAAGCTTTCTTT.

The chain carries TRBV5-1 and TRBJ2-7, with D perhaps TRBD2 (7 bases). In germline, CDR1 is SGHRS, CDR2 YFSETQ. This CDR3 region has 14 residues. The V end was cut by 0 bases, the J end by 5 bases, with 12 bases between. CDR3 loop: CASSLDRAGDEQYF. As DNA, the CDR3 is TGCGCCAGCAGCTTGGACAGGGCGGGGGACGAGCAGTACTTC. The full variable domain, its missing parts supplied by reference TRBV5-1 and TRBJ2-7, is KAGVTQTPRYLIKTRGQQVTLSCSPISGHRSVSWYQQTPGQGLQFLFEYFSETQRNKGNFPGRFSGRQFSNSRSEMNVSTLELGDSALYLCASSLDRAGDEQYFGPGTRLTVT.

This chain joins TRBV29-1 and TRBJ2-1; TRBD1 agrees at 8 bases. The J segment lost 3 bases and the V segment lost 7 bases, leaving 8 bases of the junction unmatched. The CDR3 length is 14 residues. Germline lookup yields CDR1 SQVTM and CDR2 ANQGSEA. The CDR3: CSAPQQGDYNEQFF. The CDR3 DNA is TGCAGCGCCCCACAACAGGGGGACTACAATGAGCAGTTCTTC.

V and J are TRBV5-1 and TRBJ2-5; D remains unclear. V was pared by 1 base and J by 2 bases, with 9 bases between. This CDR3 spans 14 amino acids. Germline V gene lookup returns CDR1 SGHRS and CDR2 YFSETQ. The chain's CDR3 is CASSLRSSQETQYF. The CDR3 nucleotides are TGCGCCAGCAGCTTGAGATCCAGTCAAGAGACCCAGTACTTC.

The CDR3 here is CAISESFGQGYEQYF. CDR3 sequence (DNA): TGTGCCATCAGTGAGTCTTTCGGGCAGGGGTACGAGCAGTACTTC. The gene calls are TRBV10-3 and TRBJ2-5; the D gene is possibly TRBD1 (6 bases). The J call is doubtful: the DNA matches TRBJ2-7 better. The CDR3 is made up of 15 amino acids. Germline CDR1 is ENHRY and CDR2 is SYGVKD.

This clone was detected a few times. V usage is TRBV30 and J usage is TRBJ1-5; 7 positions agree with TRBD1. Trimming cost V 3 bases and J 3 bases; bases outside gene matches: 5. Germline loops: CDR1 GTSNPN, CDR2 SVGIG (reference sequence). The CDR3 is made up of 14 amino acids. DNA for the CDR3: TGTGCCTGGAGGAGACAGGGAGCCAATCAGCCCCAGCATTTT. Amino acid sequence: CAWRRQGANQPQHF. The complete variable domain, with remaining parts taken from reference TRBV30 and TRBJ1-5, reads SQTIHQWPATLVQPVGSPLSLECTVEGTSNPNLYWYRQAAGRGLQLLFYSVGIGQISSEVPQNLSASRPQDRQFILSSKKLLLSDSGFYLCAWRRQGANQPQHFGDGTRLSIL.

The CDR3 reads CASSTGGMSTEAFF. The DNA for the CDR3 is TGTGCCAGCAGCACGGGCGGGATGAGCACTGAAGCTTTCTTT. This chain connects TRBV9 to TRBJ1-1; D is unclear. The germline V gene has CDR1 SGDLS and CDR2 YYNGEE. The CDR3 length is 14 residues. Trimming stripped 4 bases from V and 4 bases from J, with 14 bases between. The full variable domain, with the rest looked up from reference TRBV9 and TRBJ1-1, is DSGVTQTPKHLITATGQRVTLRCSPRSGDLSVYWYQQSLDQGLQFLIQYYNGEERAKGNILERFSAQQFPDLHSELNLSSLELGDSALYFCASSTGGMSTEAFFGQGTRLTVV.

CDR3 nucleotide sequence: TGTGCCGGAGCTAAGACAGGTTCAACCGCGGCTTTCTTT. Amino acid sequence: CAGAKTGSTAAFF. This chain uses TRBV6-1 with TRBJ1-1; TRBD1 is a possible D gene (6 bases). The CDR3 runs to 13 residues. Germline assignment: CDR1 MNHNS and CDR2 SASEGT. V lost 11 bases and J 11 bases, leaving 24 bases between the germline ends.